A single sample is the source of the 5 T cell receptor beta chains below, sequenced in a study of blood T cell repertoires in COVID-19. TCRdb's table, derived via immunoSEQ multiplex PCR, lists solely in-frame clones and lacks some. The table has about 280,000 clones, over 85% seen once; the top ten hold roughly 10%. Sequencing was performed on peripheral blood. Receptors were obtained from a woman in her twenties or thirties with COVID-19, enrolled during active disease.

The V and J genes are TRBV5-8 and TRBJ2-5, with D possibly being TRBD2 (6 bases). V lost 5 bases, J lost 5 bases, and 19 bases lay in between. The V gene's germline CDR1 is SGHTS and CDR2 YDEGEE. This CDR3 comprises 15 residues. DNA for the CDR3: TGTGCCAGCAGTTCCGGGACTGAAGCCGTTGAGACCCAGTACTTC. Translation: CASSSGTEAVETQYF.

This clone was counted only a few times. This rearrangement joins TRBV27 to TRBJ1-1; D unclear. The CDR3 sequence is 13 residues long. CDR1 is MNHEY and CDR2 is SMNVEV in the germline V gene (reference sequence). V lost 5 bases and J lost 11, with 18 bases in between. This chain's CDR3 is CASSQIAGSLAFF. In DNA form, the CDR3 reads TGTGCCAGCAGTCAAATAGCTGGGTCTCTGGCTTTCTTT.

V and J are TRBV7-9 and TRBJ2-7; TRBD1 matches at 7 bases. Trimming at V came to 5 bases and at J to 3 bases, leaving 10 bases not matched to a gene. Germline V lookup: CDR1 SEHNR, CDR2 FQNEAQ (reference sequence). The CDR3 contains 15 residues. CDR3 DNA sequence: TGTGCCAGCAGCCGAAGGGACAGAGAGGTCTACGAGCAGTACTTC. Amino acids: CASSRRDREVYEQYF.

In this sample, this clone turned up once. The J gene is TRBJ2-1, the V gene TRBV5-1; 13 bases match TRBD2. The V gene end was trimmed by 4 bases and the J gene end by 2 bases; junction bases not matched to a gene: 3. CDR1 and CDR2 from the germline V gene are SGHRS and YFSETQ. The CDR3 is 16 amino acids. The CDR3 DNA follows: TGCGCCAGCAGCCGACTAGCGGGGGGCACCTACAATGAGCAGTTCTTC. It codes for CASSRLAGGTYNEQFF.

This chain uses TRBV2 with TRBJ1-6; a possible D gene is TRBD1 (6 bases). In germline, CDR1 is SNHLY, CDR2 FYNNEI. The CDR3 covers 15 residues. V was trimmed by 5 bases and J by 2 bases, leaving 10 bases between them. The CDR3 DNA sequence: TGTGCCAGCAGTCGGGACACGACCTATAATTCACCCCTCCACTTT. Translated, it gives CASSRDTTYNSPLHF. Drawing the rest from reference TRBV2 and TRBJ1-6, the complete variable domain is EPEVTQTPSHQVTQMGQEVILRCVPISNHLYFYWYRQILGQKVEFLVSFYNNEISEKSEIFDDQFSVERPDGSNFTLKIRSTKLEDSAMYFCASSRDTTYNSPLHFGNGTRLTVT.